Shown below are 2 T cell receptor beta chains from a single sample sequenced in a study of graft-versus-host responses after intestinal transplantation. The table came from immunoSEQ multiplex PCR; TCRdb's copy has only in-frame clones and leaves some out. The sample has some 120,000 clones, just over 90% seen once. These receptors' targets are unknown. This sample comprised unstimulated CD4+ T cells sorted from spleen or lymph node cells, obtained before intestinal transplant. The receptors derive from a human donor who received an intestinal transplant.

V gene TRBV27 combines with J gene TRBJ2-1; 11 bases fit TRBD1. CDR1 is MNHEY, CDR2 SMNVEV, per germline (reference sequence). V dropped 0 bases and J dropped 9; count of bases not matched to a gene: 7. The CDR3 runs to 16 residues. The CDR3 region has the DNA TGTGCCAGCAGTTTATCCGGGACAGGGGGGCGGGGTGAGCAGTTCTTC. Encoded protein: CASSLSGTGGRGEQFF.

This clone has just one count. The rearrangement joins TRBV30 to TRBJ2-7, with D perhaps matching TRBD1 (6 bases). The CDR3 spans 13 residues. Germline lookup yields CDR1 GTSNPN and CDR2 SVGIG (reference sequence). Trimming stripped 1 base from V and 4 bases from J, with 11 bases between. Here the CDR3 reads CAWSGDTLYEQYF. The CDR3 nucleotides read TGTGCCTGGAGTGGGGACACCCTTTACGAGCAGTACTTC.